This TCR beta chain was observed in a study of shared clonotypes between healthy human individuals. Study outcomes and limitations: Generation of non-shared clonotypes was less probable than generation of clonotypes shared by all four donors.

All of the donors resided in Nashville, Tennessee, and each was a Caucasian adult. CD4+ cell separation produced CD45RA+ naive and CD45RA-negative memory subsets. CDR3 length: 14 amino acids. J lost 2 bases, V lost 7 bases, and 7 bases had no gene match. Germline V CDR1 and CDR2: MGHDK, SYGVNS. At a deep level, the assay was run. Here immunoSEQ multiplex PCR was the method, and the copy in TCRdb shows in-frame clones only, minus some. The profile shows about 660,000 clones, around two thirds of them singletons. Concerning this clone itself: Its cognate antigen is unknown.

The chain recombines TRBV25-1 with TRBJ1-2; TRBD1 matches 7 bases. The clonotype comes from a woman aged 25 to 39 in good health. Material for sequencing was memory CD4+ T cells sorted from blood. Subset noted: CD45RA-negative fraction. This CDR3 is CASTSRGENYGYTF. CDR3 DNA sequence: TGTGCCAGCACCTCCAGGGGGGAAAACTATGGCTACACCTTC.